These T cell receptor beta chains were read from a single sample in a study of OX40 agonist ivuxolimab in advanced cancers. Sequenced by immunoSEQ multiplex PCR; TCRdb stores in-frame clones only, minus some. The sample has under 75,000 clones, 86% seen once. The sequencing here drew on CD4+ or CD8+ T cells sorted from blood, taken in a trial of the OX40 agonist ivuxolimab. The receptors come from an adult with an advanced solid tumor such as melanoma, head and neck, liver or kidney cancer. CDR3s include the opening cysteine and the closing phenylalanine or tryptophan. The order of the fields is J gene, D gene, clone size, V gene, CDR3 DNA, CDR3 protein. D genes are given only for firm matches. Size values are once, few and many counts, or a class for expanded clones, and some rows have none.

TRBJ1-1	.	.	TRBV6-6	TGTGCCAGCAGTGGCCTCACAAGGGTGAACACTGAAGCTTTCTTT	CASSGLTRVNTEAFF
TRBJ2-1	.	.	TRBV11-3	TGTGCCAGCAGCTTTTCAACGGTCAATGAGCAGTTCTTC	CASSFSTVNEQFF
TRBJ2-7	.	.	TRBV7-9	TGTGCCAGCAGCTTAGTTACTAGCCGCGAGCAGTACTTC	CASSLVTSREQYF
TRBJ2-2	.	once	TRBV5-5	TGTGCCAGCAGCTTAGGGGTACAGAACACCGGGGAGCTGTTTTTT	CASSLGVQNTGELFF
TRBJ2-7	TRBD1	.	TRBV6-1	TGTGCCAGCATGCGACAGGGGTTACGGGAGCAGTACTTC	CASMRQGLREQYF
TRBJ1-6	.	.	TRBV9	TGTGCCAGCGGGGAAGGGGTCAATAATTCACCCCTCCACTTT	CASGEGVNNSPLHF
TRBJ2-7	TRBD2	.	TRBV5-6	TGTGCCAGCAGCTCGAGCGTTGGGACTAACTACGAGCAGTACTTC	CASSSSVGTNYEQYF
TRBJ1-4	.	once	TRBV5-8	TGTGCCAGCAGCCGCCAGGGCTATTTTGCAACTAATGAAAAACTGTTTTTT	CASSRQGYFATNEKLFF
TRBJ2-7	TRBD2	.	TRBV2	TGTGCCAGCAGCGACTTAGCGGGGGTTCGACCGAGCAAGTACTTC	CASSDLAGVRPSKYF
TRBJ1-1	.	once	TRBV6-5	TGTGCCAGCAGTTTTCGCAGGGGTGGGAACACTGAAGCTTTCTTT	CASSFRRGGNTEAFF
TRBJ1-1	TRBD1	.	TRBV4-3	TGCGCCAGCAGCCAAGATCTACCAACAGGGGCGGTCGTACAGAACACTGAAGCTTTCTTT	CASSQDLPTGAVVQNTEAFF
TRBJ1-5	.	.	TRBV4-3	TGCGCCAGCAGCCAAGCGTGGAATCAGCCCCAGCATTTT	CASSQAWNQPQHF
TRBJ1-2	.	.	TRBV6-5	TGTGCCAGCAGAAACTTGAGGGCTAACTATGGCTACACCTTC	CASRNLRANYGYTF
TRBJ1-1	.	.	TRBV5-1	TGCGCCAGCAAATGGGCGGGGGCCGGTGAAGCTTTCTTT	CASKWAGAGEAFF
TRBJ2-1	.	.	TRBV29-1	TGCAGCGTTGTTAGTTTCGCGGACAATGAGCAGTTCTTC	CSVVSFADNEQFF
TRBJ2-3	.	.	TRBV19	TGTGCCAGTCGGGACCCTCGGGGGCCCCCTGGTCGCACGCAGTATTTT	CASRDPRGPPGRTQYF
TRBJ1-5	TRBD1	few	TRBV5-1	TGCGCCAGCAGCTTGGACAGGGGAAAGCGGTTACATTTT	CASSLDRGKRLHF
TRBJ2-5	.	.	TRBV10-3	TGTGCCATCAGTGATTCCGGCCAGCAAGAGACCCAGTACTTC	CAISDSGQQETQYF
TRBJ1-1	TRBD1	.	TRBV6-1	TGTGCCAGCAGTAACTACAGGGGCACTGAAGCTTTCTTT	CASSNYRGTEAFF
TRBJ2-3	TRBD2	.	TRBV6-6	TGTGCCAGCAGTCGGGAGCGGGGGGGCCGCGATACGCAGTATTTT	CASSRERGGRDTQYF
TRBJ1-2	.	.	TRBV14	TGTGCCAGCAGCCACGTGAGTGCCTATGGCTACACCTTC	CASSHVSAYGYTF
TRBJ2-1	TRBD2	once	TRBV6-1	TGTGCCAGCAGTGAAGTAATTGCTAGCGGGCCGAATGAGCAGTTCTTC	CASSEVIASGPNEQFF
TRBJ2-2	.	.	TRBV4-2	TGTGCCAGCAGCCAAGAGGTCGGGGAGCTGTTTTTT	CASSQEVGELFF
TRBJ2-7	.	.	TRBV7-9	TGTGCCAGCAGCACTCAGGGTTACGAGCAGTACTTC	CASSTQGYEQYF
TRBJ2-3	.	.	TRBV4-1	TGCGCCAGCAGCCGGAACAGGGTAGAAGGTACGCAGTATTTT	CASSRNRVEGTQYF
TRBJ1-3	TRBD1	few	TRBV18	TGTGCCAGCTCACCACCATCCGGGACAGGACACTCTGGAAACACCATATATTTT	CASSPPSGTGHSGNTIYF
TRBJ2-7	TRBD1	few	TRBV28	TGTGCCACCAAGAGACAGGGGGCTTACGAGCAGTACTTC	CATKRQGAYEQYF
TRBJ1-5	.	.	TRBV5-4	TGTGCCAGCAGCTTCGCCGGTAGCAATCAGCCCCAGCATTTT	CASSFAGSNQPQHF
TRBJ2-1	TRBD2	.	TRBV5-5	TGTGCCAGCACCCTCAGACTAGCGGGGGGCTGGCAGTTCTTC	CASTLRLAGGWQFF
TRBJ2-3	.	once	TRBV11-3	TGTGCCAGCAGCTTAGGCCTGAGCACAGATACGCAGTATTTT	CASSLGLSTDTQYF
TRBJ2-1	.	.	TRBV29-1	TGCAGCGTTGAAGTGGGGACAGAGCAGTTCTTC	CSVEVGTEQFF